Reported below is one T cell receptor beta chain. Its antigen is unidentified. This entry belongs to a study of graft-versus-host responses after intestinal transplantation. Overall study findings and caveats: Recipient marrow showed GvH clones, some seen first in ileum or blood.

Germline CDR1 MNHNY, CDR2 SVGAGI (reference sequence). This CDR3 has 15 amino acids. After removal of 6 bases from V and 0 bases from J, the junction contained 4 bases not matched to a gene. Profiled with immunoSEQ multiplex PCR; TCRdb holds only in-frame clones, not every one. The sample has tens of thousands of clones; under 90% are singletons. The chain has TRBV6-6 and TRBJ1-2; 10 nucleotides line up with TRBD1. The sample consisted of unstimulated CD4+ T cells sorted from spleen or lymph node cells, taken before transplant. This clonotype was obtained from a human donor who was the organ donor for an intestinal transplant. This CDR3 reads CASSRDRGPNYGYTF. CDR3 sequence (DNA): TGTGCCAGCAGCCGAGACAGGGGGCCTAACTATGGCTACACCTTC.